The 15 T cell receptor beta chains given below trace back to one sample, sequenced in a study of tumor-infiltrating lymphocytes in primary liver carcinoma. The input was 500 ng total RNA; TCR beta cDNA was made from it with a constant-region primer. What produced the TCR beta libraries was three nested multiplex PCR rounds using slightly modified ARM-PCR. A C-beta reverse primer was combined with TRBV1-TRBV30 forward primers in the first two PCR rounds, and each round had around 11 cycles. TCRdb re-called the multiplex PCR reads through MiXCR, storing one row per CDR3 protein. The sample lists 300,000 to 400,000 distinct CDR3 sequences; less than 65% were seen once. The authors took blood RNA from unsorted whole blood and also extracted germline DNA. Sequencing was carried out using peripheral blood. The source of these receptors is a man in his forties with primary liver carcinoma and hepatitis B virus infection.

To note about this clonotype: Compared with germline, one end of the junction differs, possibly owing to a read error. In DNA form, the CDR3 reads TGTGCCAGCAGCTTGGGCCCCTTATACATTGAGCAGTTCTTC. Translating it yields CASSLGPLYIEQFF. The chain combines TRBV11-2 with TRBJ2-1; D is unclear. CDR1 SGHAT and CDR2 FQNNGV come from the germline V gene. The CDR3 is made up of 14 amino acids.

V usage is TRBV11-2 and J usage is TRBJ2-2; 12 bases are a match to TRBD2. CDR1 SGHAT and CDR2 FQNNGV come from the germline V gene. Losses at the gene ends were 5 bases for V and 15 bases for J; bases not matched to a gene: 16. The CDR3 spans 16 residues. The CDR3 loop reads CASSVLAGGPTGKLFF. The CDR3 coding sequence is TGTGCCAGCAGCGTCCTAGCGGGAGGGCCCACCGGGAAGTTGTTTTTT.

Notes on this clonotype: One base away lies a much larger clone, so this may be a sequencing read error. V and J are TRBV29-1 and TRBJ2-7; a possible D gene is TRBD1 (5 bases). CDR1 and CDR2 from the germline V gene are SQVTM and ANQGSEA. The CDR3 spans 13 residues. CDR3: CIVARAHSYEQYF. In DNA, the CDR3 is TGCATCGTTGCCAGGGCTCACTCCTACGAGCAGTACTTC.

This clonotype came up once. At one of its ends the junction is not consistent with the germline gene, which may arise from a read error. The rearrangement joins TRBV11-2 to TRBJ2-6; D might be TRBD1 (5 bases). Looked up from germline, CDR1 is SGHAT and CDR2 is FQNNGV. The CDR3 is made up of 13 amino acids. In DNA, the CDR3 is TGTACCAGCAGCTCGTCTGGGGCCAACTTCCTGACTTTC. This gives the protein CTSSSSGANFLTF.

This clonotype occurred many times. CDR3 amino acids: CASSQDLSYEQYF. Written as DNA, the CDR3 is TGCGCCAGCAGCCAAGATTTAAGTTACGAGCAGTACTTC. The chain links TRBV4-3 to TRBJ2-7; no clear D. The CDR3 has 13 amino acids. With 0 bases removed from V and 4 bases from J, the gap between germline ends came to 7 bases. Germline V gene data show CDR1 as LGHNA and CDR2 as YSLEER.

The chain couples TRBV30 to TRBJ2-2; TRBD2 is a possible D gene (6 bases). Germline CDR1 GTSNPN, CDR2 SVGIG (reference sequence). V lost 4 bases and J 5 bases, leaving 20 bases between the germline ends. The length of the CDR3 is 16 residues. CDR3 DNA sequence: TGTGCCTGGACCAAAATCATCGGGAGCCGTACCGGGGAGCTGTTTTTT. Translated, it gives CAWTKIIGSRTGELFF.

In its sample, this clonotype was seen many times. This chain joins TRBV4-3 and TRBJ2-7; tentatively, D is TRBD1 or TRBD2 (5 bases each). This CDR3 is 17 amino acids long. V lost 0 bases and J lost 1, with 16 bases in between. Germline V gene sequence: CDR1 LGHNA, CDR2 YSLEER. The CDR3: CASSQDSSGTLSYEQYF. CDR3 in DNA: TGCGCCAGCAGCCAAGATTCATCGGGGACCCTATCCTACGAGCAGTACTTC.

Regarding this clonotype: The junction differs from germline at one of its ends, possibly a read error. CDR3 sequence reads: CACSRQVGDTQYF. The CDR3 DNA reads as TGTGCCTGCAGTCGACAAGTGGGGGATACGCAGTATTTT. This chain joins TRBV11-3 and TRBJ2-3; D remains unclear. This CDR3 spans 13 amino acids. Germline V gives CDR1 SGHNT, CDR2 YENEEA.

This clonotype was counted at least ten times. The chain couples TRBV11-2 to TRBJ1-4; D is unresolved. The germline V and J ends were trimmed by 0 bases and 7 bases, with 15 bases remaining between them. The CDR3 is made up of 16 amino acids. Germline assignment: CDR1 SGHAT and CDR2 FQNNGV. The CDR3 loop reads CASSLEGLFNGEKLFF. CDR3 in DNA: TGTGCCAGCAGCTTAGAAGGGCTATTCAATGGTGAAAAACTGTTTTTT.

Comments on this clonotype: Since a much larger clone is just one base distant, this may be a read error. The conserved closing phenylalanine or tryptophan is absent in this CDR3, likely reflecting a read error. The gene calls are TRBV4-2 and TRBJ2-2; D may be TRBD2 (6 bases). The CDR3 consists of 16 residues. Trimming cost V 4 bases and J 4 bases, with 16 bases left between them. CDR1 is LGHNA, CDR2 YNFKEQ, per germline. The CDR3 DNA follows: TGTGCCAGCAGCCTCGGGGGAACAGTCAGCACCGGGGAGCTGTTTTTA. Translating gives CASSLGGTVSTGELFL.

About this clonotype: A much larger clone is a single base away; this may be a read error. The chain employs TRBV29-1 and TRBJ2-1, with a possible D match to TRBD2 (6 bases). This CDR3 region has 14 residues. Germline V lookup: CDR1 SQVTM, CDR2 ANQGSEA. Trimming took 7 bases from V and 0 from J, leaving 13 bases between them. As DNA, the CDR3 is TGCAGCGCTGGGACTGAGAGCTCCTACAATGAGCAGTTCTTC. As protein: CSAGTESSYNEQFF.

The chain has TRBV2 and TRBJ2-7; tentative D call: TRBD2 (5 bases). The CDR3 spans 16 residues. V shed 4 bases and J shed 3 bases, with 19 bases lying between them. Germline V gene lookup returns CDR1 SNHLY and CDR2 FYNNEI. CDR3 sequence (DNA): TGTGCCAGCAGTGGGCTGAGTGTTATGAGGGACTACGAGCAGTACTTC. Residues: CASSGLSVMRDYEQYF.

About this clonotype: A much larger clone differs from this one at a single base, so this may be a read error. The missing conserved phenylalanine or tryptophan at the end of this CDR3 makes a read error likely. The J gene is TRBJ2-1, the V gene TRBV4-1; the D gene is possibly TRBD1 (6 bases). The germline V gene has CDR1 MGHRA and CDR2 YSYEKL. The CDR3 runs to 16 residues. V lost 0 bases and J lost 9, with 18 bases in between. CDR3 protein: CASSQDPEAWDIEQFS. The CDR3 coding sequence is TGCGCCAGCAGCCAAGATCCGGAGGCTTGGGACATTGAGCAGTTCTCC.

Note on this clonotype: It may be a read error: a sequence one base away is much more abundant. The V gene is TRBV4-1, the J gene TRBJ2-1; TRBD2 aligns across 11 bases. The CDR3 length is 14 residues. CDR1 and CDR2 from the germline V gene are MGHRA and YSYEKL. The CDR3 reads CASGHSGRDNEQFF. The CDR3 coding sequence is TGCGCCAGCGGCCATAGCGGGAGGGACAATGAGCAGTTCTTC.

This clonotype was observed a handful of times. The chain carries TRBV5-1 and TRBJ1-2; D not resolved. Trimming removed 4 bases at V and 3 bases at J, with 19 bases between. Germline assignment: CDR1 SGHRS and CDR2 YFSETQ. The CDR3 is made up of 16 amino acids. The DNA of the CDR3 is TGCGCCAGCAGCGCCTCCGGGATAAACGTACACTATGGCTACACCTTC. It specifies CASSASGINVHYGYTF.